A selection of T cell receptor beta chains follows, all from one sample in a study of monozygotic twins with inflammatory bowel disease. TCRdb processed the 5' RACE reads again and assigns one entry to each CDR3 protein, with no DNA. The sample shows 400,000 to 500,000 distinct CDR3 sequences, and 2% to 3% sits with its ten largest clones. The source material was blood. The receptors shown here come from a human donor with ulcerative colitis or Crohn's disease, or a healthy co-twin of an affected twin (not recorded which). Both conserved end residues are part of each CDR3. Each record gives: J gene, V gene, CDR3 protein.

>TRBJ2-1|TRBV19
CASSLLAGGLYNEQFF
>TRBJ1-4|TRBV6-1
CASRINRGLGNEKLFF
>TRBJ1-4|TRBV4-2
CASSAEDEKLFF
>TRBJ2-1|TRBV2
CASSDLLAGKAYNEQFF
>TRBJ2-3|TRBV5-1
CASRFNFGGSTDTQYF
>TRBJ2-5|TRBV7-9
CASSTATPLGETQYF
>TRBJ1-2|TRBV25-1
CASAGQGAGYTF
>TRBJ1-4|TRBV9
CASSDGTANEKLFF
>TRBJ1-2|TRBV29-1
CSVDLGPQGVYGYTF
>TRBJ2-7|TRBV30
CAWSFNRGYEQYF
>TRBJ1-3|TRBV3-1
CASSQVRVGKFSGNTIYF
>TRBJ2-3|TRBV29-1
CSDSGGATDTQYF
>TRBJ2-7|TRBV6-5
CASRTGTQEQYF
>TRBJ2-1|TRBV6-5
CASSSPGGAYNEQFF
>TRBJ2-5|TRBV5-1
CASSFSEETQYF
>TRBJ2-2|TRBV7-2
CASRPIAGGRTGELFF
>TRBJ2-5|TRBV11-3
CASSRRTGGQETQYF
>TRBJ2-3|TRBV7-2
CASSLEGPSRGPDTQYF
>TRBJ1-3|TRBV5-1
CASSVGQSGNTIYF
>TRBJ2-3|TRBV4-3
CASSQDRGYSTDTQYF
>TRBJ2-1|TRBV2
CASSDYRGSYNEQFF